This T cell receptor (beta chain) was sequenced in a study of shared clonotypes between healthy human individuals. Findings of the study overall: Among donors, sharing of clonotypes was expected to be affected by sequencing depth.

Method: immunoSEQ multiplex PCR; TCRdb's copy keeps in-frame clones and lacks some. The sample contains under 2,500,000 clones, approximately 95% of which appear only once. Details on this clone: What it binds is unknown.

HIV-negative, healthy adults without recent acute infections or vaccinations were the donors. Sequencing was performed on naive CD4+ T cells sorted from blood. Stated subset: CD45RA+ positively selected. The receptor was derived from a man aged 18 to 35 in good health.

DNA of the CDR3: TGTGCCAGCAGCTTTAGGGGGTCCCTGGGGGAGCAGTACTTC. Its translation is CASSFRGSLGEQYF. The rearrangement links TRBV7-2 to TRBJ2-7; maybe TRBD1 (6 bases). The CDR3 has 14 amino acids. Germline values: CDR1 SGHTA, CDR2 FQGNSA. V lost 3 bases and J 7 bases, leaving 16 bases between the germline ends.